This T cell receptor beta chain was sequenced in a study of blood T cell repertoires in COVID-19. Study details: The United States, Italy and Spain provided the acute and convalescent COVID-19 samples. PBMCs, B-cell-depleted T cells, or T cells were the source of the cDNA or gDNA that made up the material.

Per the authors' pipeline: Quantification of nucleated cells was approximated via reference gene primer amplification. Using immunoSEQ multiplex PCR, the repertoire was profiled, and TCRdb retains in-frame clones only, with some absent. V, J and clone size reflect that table, while D and trimming were determined from the DNA. The table has 60,000 to 80,000 clones, roughly 80% seen once. One Seattle source followed patients from active infection through their disease course. The sequence was collected from a man aged 50 or older with COVID-19, enrolled during active disease. The sample comprised peripheral blood.

The CDR3 DNA reads TGTGCCAGCAGCTTTGGACTAGCGGCCTACGAGCAGTACTTC. It encodes CASSFGLAAYEQYF. The genes are TRBV7-9 and TRBJ2-7, with 10 bases identical to TRBD2. The germline V gene encodes CDR1 SEHNR and CDR2 FQNEAQ (reference sequence). There are 14 residues in the CDR3. V trimming: 3 bases; J trimming: 2 bases; junction bases outside the gene matches: 1.